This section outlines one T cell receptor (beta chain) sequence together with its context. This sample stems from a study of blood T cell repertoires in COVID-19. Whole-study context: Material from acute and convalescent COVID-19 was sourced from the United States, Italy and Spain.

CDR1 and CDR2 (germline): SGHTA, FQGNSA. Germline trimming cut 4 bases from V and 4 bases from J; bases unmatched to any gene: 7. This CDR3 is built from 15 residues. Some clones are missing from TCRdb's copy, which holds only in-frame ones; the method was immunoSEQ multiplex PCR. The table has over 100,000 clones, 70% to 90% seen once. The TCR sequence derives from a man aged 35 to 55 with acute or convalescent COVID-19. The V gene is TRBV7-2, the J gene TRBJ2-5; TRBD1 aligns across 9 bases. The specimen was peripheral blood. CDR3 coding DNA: TGTGCCAGCAGCTATTCCGGGACAGGGTTAGAGACCCAGTACTTC. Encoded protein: CASSYSGTGLETQYF.